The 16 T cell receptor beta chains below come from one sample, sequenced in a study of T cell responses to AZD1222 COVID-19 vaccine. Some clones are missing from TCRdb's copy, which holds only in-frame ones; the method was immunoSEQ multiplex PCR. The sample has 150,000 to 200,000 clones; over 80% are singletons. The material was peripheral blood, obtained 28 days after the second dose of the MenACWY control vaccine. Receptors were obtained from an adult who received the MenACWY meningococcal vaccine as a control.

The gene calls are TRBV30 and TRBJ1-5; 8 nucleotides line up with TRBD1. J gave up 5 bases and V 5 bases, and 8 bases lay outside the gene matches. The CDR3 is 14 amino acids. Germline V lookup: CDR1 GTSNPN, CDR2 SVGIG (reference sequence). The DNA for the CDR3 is TGTGCCTGGGCCCCGGGACAGGCCTATCAGCCCCAGCATTTT. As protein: CAWAPGQAYQPQHF.

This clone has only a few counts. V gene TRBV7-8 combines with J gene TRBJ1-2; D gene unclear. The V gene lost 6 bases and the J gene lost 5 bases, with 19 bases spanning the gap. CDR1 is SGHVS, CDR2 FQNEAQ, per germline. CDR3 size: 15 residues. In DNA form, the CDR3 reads TGTGCCAGCAGGCCATCTTACCGGGATCCTTATGGCTACACCTTC. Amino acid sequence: CASRPSYRDPYGYTF.

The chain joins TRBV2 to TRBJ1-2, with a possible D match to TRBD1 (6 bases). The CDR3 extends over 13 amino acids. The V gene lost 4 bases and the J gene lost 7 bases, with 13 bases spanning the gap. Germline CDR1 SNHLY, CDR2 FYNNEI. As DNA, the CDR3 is TGTGCCAGCAGTGGGGCGGGCAGGGGTGGCTACACCTTC. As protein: CASSGAGRGGYTF.

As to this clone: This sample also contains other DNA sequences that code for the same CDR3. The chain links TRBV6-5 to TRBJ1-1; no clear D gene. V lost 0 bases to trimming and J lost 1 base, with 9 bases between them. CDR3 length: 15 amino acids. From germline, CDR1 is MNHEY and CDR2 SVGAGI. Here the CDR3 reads CASSYSIPGNTEAFF. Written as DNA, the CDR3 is TGTGCCAGCAGTTACTCGATACCAGGGAACACTGAAGCTTTCTTT.

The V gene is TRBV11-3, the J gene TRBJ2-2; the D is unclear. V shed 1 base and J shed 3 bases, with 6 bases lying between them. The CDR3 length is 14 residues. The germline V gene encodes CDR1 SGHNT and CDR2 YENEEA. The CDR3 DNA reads TGTGCCAGCAGCTTAGCGGCATACACCGGGGAGCTGTTTTTT. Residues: CASSLAAYTGELFF. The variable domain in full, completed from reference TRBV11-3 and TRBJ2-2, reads EAGVVQSPRYKIIEKKQPVAFWCNPISGHNTLYWYLQNLGQGPELLIRYENEEAVDDSQLPKDRFSAERLKGVDSTLKIQPAELGDSAVYLCASSLAAYTGELFFGEGSRLTVL.

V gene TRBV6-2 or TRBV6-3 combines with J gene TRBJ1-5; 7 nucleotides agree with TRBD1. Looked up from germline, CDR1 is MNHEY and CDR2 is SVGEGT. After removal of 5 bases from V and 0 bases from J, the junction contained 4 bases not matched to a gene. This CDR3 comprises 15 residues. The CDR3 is CASSPTGFSNQPQHF. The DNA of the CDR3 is TGTGCCAGCAGTCCGACAGGGTTTAGCAATCAGCCCCAGCATTTT.

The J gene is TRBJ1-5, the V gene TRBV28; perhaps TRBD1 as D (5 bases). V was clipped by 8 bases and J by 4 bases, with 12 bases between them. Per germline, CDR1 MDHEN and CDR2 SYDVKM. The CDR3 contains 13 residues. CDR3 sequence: CASQGEWNQPQHF. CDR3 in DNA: TGTGCCAGCCAAGGGGAATGGAATCAGCCCCAGCATTTT.

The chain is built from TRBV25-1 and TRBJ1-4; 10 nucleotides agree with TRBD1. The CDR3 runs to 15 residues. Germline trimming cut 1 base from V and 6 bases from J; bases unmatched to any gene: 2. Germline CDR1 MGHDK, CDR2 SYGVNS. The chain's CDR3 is CASSELGTGDEKLFF. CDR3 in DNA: TGTGCCAGCAGTGAATTGGGGACAGGGGATGAAAAACTGTTTTTT.

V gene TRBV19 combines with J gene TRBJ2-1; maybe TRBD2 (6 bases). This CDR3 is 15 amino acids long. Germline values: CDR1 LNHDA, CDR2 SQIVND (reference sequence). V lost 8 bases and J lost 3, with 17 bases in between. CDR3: CASGARLVSYNEQFF. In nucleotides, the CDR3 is TGTGCCAGTGGGGCCCGACTAGTCAGCTACAATGAGCAGTTCTTC.

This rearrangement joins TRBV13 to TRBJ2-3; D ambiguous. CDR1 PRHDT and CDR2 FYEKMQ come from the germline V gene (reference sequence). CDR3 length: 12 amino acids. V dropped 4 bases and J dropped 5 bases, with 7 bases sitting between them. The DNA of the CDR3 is TGTGCCAGCAGCTCCGCTGGAGATACGCAGTATTTT. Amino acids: CASSSAGDTQYF.

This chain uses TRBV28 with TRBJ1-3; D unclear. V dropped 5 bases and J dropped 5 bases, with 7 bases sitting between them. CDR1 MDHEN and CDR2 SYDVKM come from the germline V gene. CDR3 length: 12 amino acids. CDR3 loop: CASSIGRNTIYF. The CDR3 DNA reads TGTGCCAGCAGTATCGGACGAAACACCATATATTTT.

DNA of the CDR3: TGTGCCAGCAGTTACTCCAGGGGGGACACTGAAGCTTTCTTT. Protein sequence: CASSYSRGDTEAFF. This rearrangement joins TRBV6-5 to TRBJ1-1; 7 bases fit TRBD1. The germline V gene has CDR1 MNHEY and CDR2 SVGAGI. There are 14 residues in the CDR3. Germline trimming cut 0 bases from V and 3 bases from J; bases unmatched to any gene: 1.

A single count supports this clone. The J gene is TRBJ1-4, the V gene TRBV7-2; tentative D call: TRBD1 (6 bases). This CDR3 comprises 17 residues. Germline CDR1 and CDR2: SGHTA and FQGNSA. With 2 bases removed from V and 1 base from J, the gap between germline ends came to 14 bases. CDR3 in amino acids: CASSLTRGARTNEKLFF. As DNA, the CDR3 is TGTGCCAGCAGCTTAACTCGGGGGGCGCGAACTAATGAAAAACTGTTTTTT.

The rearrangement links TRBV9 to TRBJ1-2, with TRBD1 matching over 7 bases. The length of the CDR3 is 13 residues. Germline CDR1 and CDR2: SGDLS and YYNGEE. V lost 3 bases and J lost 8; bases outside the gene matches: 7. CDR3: CASSGEPGQGYTF. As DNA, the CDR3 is TGTGCCAGCAGCGGGGAGCCGGGACAGGGCTACACCTTC.

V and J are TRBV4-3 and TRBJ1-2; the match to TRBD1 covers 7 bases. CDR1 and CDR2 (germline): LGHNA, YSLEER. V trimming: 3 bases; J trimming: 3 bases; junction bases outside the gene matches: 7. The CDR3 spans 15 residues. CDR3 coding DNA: TGCGCCAGCAGCCACCGAATCGACAGGGACTATGGCTACACCTTC. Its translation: CASSHRIDRDYGYTF.

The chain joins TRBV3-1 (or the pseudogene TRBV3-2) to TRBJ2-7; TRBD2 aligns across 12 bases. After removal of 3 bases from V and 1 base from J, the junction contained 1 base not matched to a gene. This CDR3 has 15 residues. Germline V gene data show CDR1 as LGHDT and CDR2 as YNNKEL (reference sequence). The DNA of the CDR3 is TGTGCCAGCAGCCAGGGACTAGCGGGTTCCTACGAGCAGTACTTC. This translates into CASSQGLAGSYEQYF.